These 32 T cell receptor beta chains came from one sample sequenced in a study of OX40 agonist ivuxolimab in advanced cancers. Method: immunoSEQ multiplex PCR; TCRdb's copy keeps in-frame clones and lacks some. In the table there are under 70,000 clones, around 85% of which are singletons. Sample: CD4+ or CD8+ T cells sorted from blood, taken in a trial of the OX40 agonist ivuxolimab. The source is an adult with an advanced solid tumor such as melanoma, head and neck, liver or kidney cancer.

This sequence joins TRBV4-1 and TRBJ2-5, with D uncertain. The DNA end is more similar to TRBJ2-7, so the J call may be wrong. The CDR3 consists of 13 residues. Germline CDR1 MGHRA, CDR2 YSYEKL. The CDR3 reads CASSLLWTYEQYF. CDR3 coding DNA: TGCGCCAGCAGCCTCCTCTGGACCTACGAGCAGTACTTC.

In this sample, this clone turned up a few times. Other DNA sequences from this sample encode an identical CDR3 as well. This chain links TRBV4-1 with TRBJ2-7; unclear D gene. Germline CDR1 is MGHRA and CDR2 is YSYEKL. This CDR3 spans 15 amino acids. V was pared by 0 bases and J by 4 bases, with 13 bases between. The CDR3 loop is CASSQEGQLSYEQYF. The CDR3 DNA follows: TGCGCCAGCAGCCAAGAAGGCCAGCTATCTTACGAGCAGTACTTC.

The V gene is TRBV4-3, the J gene TRBJ2-7, with 7 bases lining up with TRBD2. V was pared by 0 bases and J by 5 bases, with 10 bases of the junction left unmatched. CDR1 and CDR2 from the germline V gene are LGHNA and YSLEER. The CDR3 spans 16 residues. Here the CDR3 DNA reads TGCGCCAGCAGCCAAGATGAGCGGGGCGCCGAGGACGAGCAGTACTTC. Translated, it gives CASSQDERGAEDEQYF.

The chain uses TRBV6-4 and TRBJ2-1; the D is unclear. Trimming removed 5 bases at V and 3 bases at J, with 8 bases between. The CDR3 spans 13 residues. From germline, CDR1 is MRHNA and CDR2 SNTAGT. The CDR3 region is CASSLSDYNEQFF. CDR3 DNA: TGTGCCAGCAGTCTCTCAGACTACAATGAGCAGTTCTTC.

The chain's CDR3 is CASSLRPQRRTDTQYF. CDR3 sequence (DNA): TGTGCCAGCAGCTTGAGGCCACAGCGGAGGACAGATACGCAGTATTTT. This chain joins TRBV5-5 and TRBJ2-3; D might be TRBD2 (5 bases). The CDR3 runs to 16 residues. Trimming cost V 1 base and J 3 bases, with 15 bases left between them. The germline V gene has CDR1 SGHKS and CDR2 YYEKEE (reference sequence).

This CDR3 reads CASAGQSEAFF. CDR3 in DNA: TGCGCCAGCGCGGGACAGAGTGAAGCTTTCTTT. The chain employs TRBV4-3 and TRBJ1-1; TRBD1 agrees at 7 bases. The germline V gene has CDR1 LGHNA and CDR2 YSLEER. V lost 8 bases and J lost 7; bases outside the gene matches: 4. The CDR3 runs to 11 residues.

V and J are TRBV7-9 and TRBJ2-1; 7 positions agree with TRBD1. The CDR3 is 15 amino acids. Germline V gives CDR1 SEHNR, CDR2 FQNEAQ (reference sequence). With V trimmed by 1 base and J by 3 bases, 3 bases remained unmatched. CDR3 DNA sequence: TGTGCCAGCAGCTTAGAGACAGGGAGCTACAATGAGCAGTTCTTC. Protein: CASSLETGSYNEQFF.

V is TRBV19 and J is TRBJ2-7; D may correspond to TRBD1 or TRBD2 (6 bases each). V was shortened by 6 bases and J by 4 bases, with 16 bases between the two germline ends. The germline CDR1 and CDR2 sequences are LNHDA and SQIVND (reference sequence). The CDR3 spans 14 residues. The CDR3 DNA reads as TGTGCCAGTAGCCAGTGGGGGGCATCATACGAGCAGTACTTC. It yields the protein CASSQWGASYEQYF.

A note on this clone: Given the absence of the conserved phenylalanine or tryptophan at the CDR3 end, a read error is likely. This sequence joins TRBV19 and TRBJ1-6; TRBD1 matches 7 bases. The CDR3 totals 13 residues. V lost 8 bases, J lost 8 bases, and 6 bases stayed unmatched. The germline gives CDR1 LNHDA, CDR2 SQIVND (reference sequence). CDR3 sequence: CASQGQWDSPLHL. The CDR3 nucleotides are TGTGCCAGTCAGGGACAGTGGGATTCACCCCTCCACCTT.

The chain carries TRBV10-3 and TRBJ1-2; tentatively, D is TRBD1 (5 bases). Germline loops: CDR1 ENHRY, CDR2 SYGVKD. V gave up 0 bases and J gave up 2 bases, with 10 bases separating them. The CDR3 length is 15 residues. CDR3 residues: CAISESGGENYGYTF. The CDR3 DNA reads TGTGCCATCAGTGAGTCGGGGGGGGAGAACTATGGCTACACCTTC.

The chain uses TRBV19 and TRBJ1-1; 7 bases fit TRBD1. The CDR3 length is 15 residues. Germline loops: CDR1 LNHDA, CDR2 SQIVND (reference sequence). Trimming at V came to 4 bases and at J to 1 base, leaving 6 bases not matched to a gene. CDR3 amino acids: CASSRLTGRNTEAFF. The DNA for the CDR3 is TGTGCCAGTAGTAGGTTGACAGGGAGGAACACTGAAGCTTTCTTT. Together with reference TRBV19 and TRBJ1-1, the CDR3 gives the full variable domain: DGGITQSPKYLFRKEGQNVTLSCEQNLNHDAMYWYRQDPGQGLRLIYYSQIVNDFQKGDIAEGYSVSREKKESFPLTVTSAQKNPTAFYLCASSRLTGRNTEAFFGQGTRLTVV.

This clone was counted a single time. The gene calls are TRBV9 and TRBJ2-1, with a possible D match to TRBD1 (6 bases). This CDR3 spans 18 amino acids. Germline V gene data show CDR1 as SGDLS and CDR2 as YYNGEE. Trimming pared 2 bases from V and 6 bases from J, leaving 24 bases between. Here the CDR3 reads CASSVADRGGLGGNEQFF. In DNA, the CDR3 is TGTGCCAGCAGCGTCGCAGATAGGGGCGGTCTAGGGGGCAATGAGCAGTTCTTC.

V gene TRBV27 combines with J gene TRBJ1-4, with 11 bases lining up with TRBD1. Germline V gene data show CDR1 as MNHEY and CDR2 as SMNVEV (reference sequence). CDR3 length: 16 amino acids. The ends lost 6 bases at V and 7 bases at J; junction bases unmatched: 10. The CDR3 protein is CASRPMGGQGGEKLFF. The DNA of the CDR3 is TGTGCCAGCAGACCAATGGGGGGACAGGGGGGTGAAAAACTGTTTTTT.

The chain employs TRBV5-4 and TRBJ2-1, with D possibly called TRBD1 or TRBD2 (6 bases each). The CDR3 sequence is 13 residues long. The ends were cut back, 6 bases at V and 10 bases at J, with 17 bases in the middle. Germline CDR1 and CDR2: SGHNT and YYREEE (reference sequence). CDR3 nucleotides: TGTGCCAGCAAAGAGGTGGGGGGCCGAGAGCAGTTCTTC. Its protein product is CASKEVGGREQFF.

This clone has just a few counts. This sequence joins TRBV10-3 and TRBJ1-5, with D uncertain. Germline loops: CDR1 ENHRY, CDR2 SYGVKD. CDR3 size: 15 residues. V was clipped by 0 bases and J by 7 bases, with 13 bases between them. Written as DNA, the CDR3 is TGTGCCATCAGTGAGTCGATAACTGCAGCGCAGCCCCAGCATTTT. Amino acid sequence: CAISESITAAQPQHF.

The V call is TRBV5-1, the J call TRBJ1-2, with D unclear. The germline V gene encodes CDR1 SGHRS and CDR2 YFSETQ. The CDR3 has 11 residues. Trimming took off 6 bases at V and 7 bases at J, with 10 bases between the two ends. The CDR3, as DNA: TGCGCCAGCACCGGGTGGAGTGGCTACACCTTC. It encodes CASTGWSGYTF.

The rearrangement links TRBV6-1 to TRBJ2-7; tentative D call: TRBD1 (6 bases). The V end lost 6 bases, the J end lost 4 bases, and 16 bases lay between the germline ends. CDR3 length equals 14 residues. Germline CDR1 reads MNHNS; CDR2 reads SASEGT. The CDR3 DNA reads TGTGCCAGCAGGTCAGGGGTCGGGCGTTACGAGCAGTACTTC. This gives the protein CASRSGVGRYEQYF.

This clone has a handful of counts. The chain recombines TRBV7-9 with TRBJ2-7; D unresolved. CDR1 and CDR2 (germline): SEHNR, FQNEAQ (reference sequence). This CDR3 contains 13 residues. V lost 1 base and J lost 3, with 7 bases in between. The CDR3 sequence: CASSLEHVYEQYF. CDR3 in DNA: TGTGCCAGCAGCTTAGAGCACGTCTACGAGCAGTACTTC.

This clone has just one count. J is TRBJ2-1 and V is TRBV6-1; weak D call: TRBD1 (5 bases). V was trimmed by 0 bases and J by 8 bases, leaving 23 bases between them. The CDR3 has 18 residues. Germline-derived CDR1 and CDR2 are MNHNS and SASEGT. This chain's CDR3 is CASSEALLRQTPWDEQFF. The CDR3 coding sequence is TGTGCCAGCAGTGAAGCGCTTCTGAGACAGACGCCTTGGGATGAGCAGTTCTTC.

CDR3 in DNA: TGTGCCAGCAGCTTAAGAGGTAGCAGCATGAACACTGAAGCTTTCTTT. Translation gives CASSLRGSSMNTEAFF. V is TRBV7-3 and J is TRBJ1-1; no definite D call. The CDR3 loop spans 16 amino acids. Germline loops: CDR1 SGHTA, CDR2 FQGTGA. Trimming took 1 base from V and 0 from J, leaving 12 bases between them.

The chain links TRBV27 to TRBJ2-1; TRBD2 matches 7 bases. Germline CDR1 MNHEY, CDR2 SMNVEV (reference sequence). V was pared by 5 bases and J by 15 bases, with 10 bases of the junction left unmatched. The CDR3 is 12 residues long. The CDR3 reads CASSLGGDFLFF. As DNA, the CDR3 is TGTGCCAGCAGTCTTGGGGGGGATTTTTTGTTCTTC.

This clone was counted many times. The chain combines TRBV15 with TRBJ2-7; TRBD1 matches 9 bases. Germline assignment: CDR1 LNHNV and CDR2 YYDKDF (reference sequence). After removal of 4 bases from V and 5 bases from J, the junction contained 24 bases not matched to a gene. This CDR3 contains 20 residues. The CDR3 loop is CATSTTVAGLRGTGRHEQYF. CDR3 DNA: TGTGCCACCAGCACCACGGTGGCGGGATTAAGGGGGACAGGGAGGCACGAGCAGTACTTC.

The rearrangement links TRBV29-1 to TRBJ1-1, with D perhaps TRBD1 (6 bases). Germline values: CDR1 SQVTM, CDR2 ANQGSEA. CDR3 size: 13 residues. V shed 6 bases and J shed 0 bases, with 11 bases lying between them. The CDR3 sequence: CSVNRVLNTEAFF. CDR3 nucleotide sequence: TGCAGCGTCAACAGGGTTTTGAACACTGAAGCTTTCTTT.

The genes are TRBV21-1 and TRBJ1-2. TRBV21-1 counts as a pseudogene. CDR3 length: 14 amino acids. The DNA for the CDR3 is TGTGCCAGCAACGGACGTCTTGGTAACTATGGCTACACCTTC. Translated: CASNGRLGNYGYTF.

This clone was seen just once. This chain joins TRBV5-6 and TRBJ1-2; D is uncertain. CDR3 length: 15 amino acids. Per the germline V gene, CDR1 is SGHDT and CDR2 is YYEEEE. The germline V and J ends were trimmed by 0 bases and 0 bases, with 9 bases remaining between them. Here the CDR3 DNA reads TGTGCCAGCAGCTTGGATATGCGGGCTAACTATGGCTACACCTTC. Protein product: CASSLDMRANYGYTF.

For the CDR3, the DNA is TGTGCCAGCAGTGTCCCGGGACAGGGGTCGGCTTTCTTT. Translation: CASSVPGQGSAFF. The chain couples TRBV2 to TRBJ1-1; 10 bases are shared with TRBD1. J gave up 11 bases and V 4 bases, and 7 bases lay outside the gene matches. The germline V gene has CDR1 SNHLY and CDR2 FYNNEI. The CDR3 covers 13 residues. The full variable domain, completed using reference TRBV2 and TRBJ1-1, is EPEVTQTPSHQVTQMGQEVILRCVPISNHLYFYWYRQILGQKVEFLVSFYNNEISEKSEIFDDQFSVERPDGSNFTLKIRSTKLEDSAMYFCASSVPGQGSAFFGQGTRLTVV.

The V call is TRBV4-2, the J call TRBJ2-3, with D possibly being TRBD1 or TRBD2 (5 bases each). V lost 4 bases to trimming and J lost 2 bases, with 13 bases between them. Germline values: CDR1 LGHNA, CDR2 YNFKEQ. The CDR3 totals 15 residues. CDR3 region: CASSPAWGITDTQYF. The CDR3 nucleotides are TGTGCCAGCAGCCCTGCCTGGGGGATCACAGATACGCAGTATTTT.

The chain uses TRBV7-8 and TRBJ1-1; D remains unclear. The CDR3 contains 14 residues. V was pared by 3 bases and J by 1 base, with 9 bases between. Germline V gene lookup returns CDR1 SGHVS and CDR2 FQNEAQ. In nucleotides, the CDR3 is TGTGCCAGCAGCTTGGAAAGAGCGAACACTGAAGCTTTCTTT. Amino acids: CASSLERANTEAFF. Using reference TRBV7-8 and TRBJ1-1 for the parts outside the CDR3, the full variable domain is GAGVSQSPRYKVAKRGQDVALRCDPISGHVSLFWYQQALGQGPEFLTYFQNEAQLDKSGLPSDRFFAERPEGSVSTLKIQRTQQEDSAVYLCASSLERANTEAFFGQGTRLTVV.

The chain combines TRBV27 with TRBJ2-1; 9 nucleotides match TRBD1. Per the germline V gene, CDR1 is MNHEY and CDR2 is SMNVEV (reference sequence). V was pared by 6 bases and J by 7 bases, with 7 bases of the junction left unmatched. The CDR3 sequence is 14 residues long. CDR3 in amino acids: CASRSGQGMNEQFF. Here the CDR3 DNA reads TGTGCCAGCAGGTCGGGACAGGGTATGAATGAGCAGTTCTTC.

This chain connects TRBV15 to TRBJ1-1; D ambiguous. Trimming removed 4 bases from V and 0 bases from J, with 9 bases in between. The CDR3 covers 14 residues. In germline, CDR1 is LNHNV, CDR2 YYDKDF (reference sequence). The CDR3 DNA reads as TGTGCCACCAGCAAACCAGTCCTGAACACTGAAGCTTTCTTT. As protein: CATSKPVLNTEAFF. Supplemented by reference TRBV15 and TRBJ1-1, the full variable domain reads DAMVIQNPRYQVTQFGKPVTLSCSQTLNHNVMYWYQQKSSQAPKLLFHYYDKDFNNEADTPDNFQSRRPNTSFCFLDIRSPGLGDTAMYLCATSKPVLNTEAFFGQGTRLTVV.

The CDR3 DNA follows: TGTGCCAGCGGGCAGCGGGGGGGCATAGATACGCAGTATTTT. It specifies CASGQRGGIDTQYF. The chain links TRBV27 to TRBJ2-3; 10 bases match TRBD2. The CDR3 length is 14 residues. With V trimmed by 8 bases and J by 5 bases, 7 bases remained unmatched. Germline V lookup: CDR1 MNHEY, CDR2 SMNVEV (reference sequence).

The V call is TRBV28, the J call TRBJ2-1, with TRBD2 matching over 8 bases. Trimming removed 4 bases from V and 9 bases from J; junction bases left unmatched: 5. Germline lookup yields CDR1 MDHEN and CDR2 SYDVKM. There are 13 residues in the CDR3. CDR3 sequence reads: CASSSRGAGEQFF. In DNA form, the CDR3 reads TGTGCCAGCAGTTCGCGGGGGGCGGGTGAGCAGTTCTTC.